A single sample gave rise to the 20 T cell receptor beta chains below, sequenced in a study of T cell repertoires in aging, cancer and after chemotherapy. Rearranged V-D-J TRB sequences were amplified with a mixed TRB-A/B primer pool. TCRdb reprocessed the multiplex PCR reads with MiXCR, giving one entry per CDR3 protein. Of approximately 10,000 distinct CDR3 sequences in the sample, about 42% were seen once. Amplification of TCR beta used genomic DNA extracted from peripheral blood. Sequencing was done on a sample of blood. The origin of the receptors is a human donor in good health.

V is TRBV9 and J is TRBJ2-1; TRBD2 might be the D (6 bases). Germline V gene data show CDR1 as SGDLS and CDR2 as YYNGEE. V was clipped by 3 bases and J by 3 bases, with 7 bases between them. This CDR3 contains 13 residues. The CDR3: CASSGGDYNEQFF. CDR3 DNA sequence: TGTGCCAGCAGCGGGGGGGACTACAATGAGCAGTTCTTC.

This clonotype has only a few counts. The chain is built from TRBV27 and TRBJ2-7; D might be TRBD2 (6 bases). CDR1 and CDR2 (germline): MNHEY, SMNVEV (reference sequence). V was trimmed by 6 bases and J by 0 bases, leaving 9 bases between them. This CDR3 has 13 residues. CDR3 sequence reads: CASSGGRSYEQYF. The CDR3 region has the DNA TGTGCCAGCAGCGGGGGACGCTCCTACGAGCAGTACTTC.

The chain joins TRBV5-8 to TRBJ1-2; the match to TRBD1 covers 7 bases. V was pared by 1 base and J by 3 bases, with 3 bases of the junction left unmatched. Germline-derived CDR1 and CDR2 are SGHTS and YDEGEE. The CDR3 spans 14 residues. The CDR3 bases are TGTGCCAGCAGCTTGAGACAGGGTTACTATGGCTACACCTTC. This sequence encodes CASSLRQGYYGYTF.

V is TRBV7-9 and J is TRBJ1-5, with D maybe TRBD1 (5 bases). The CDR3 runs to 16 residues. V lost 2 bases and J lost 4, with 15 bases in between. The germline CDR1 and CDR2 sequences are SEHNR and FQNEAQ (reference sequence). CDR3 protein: CASSLKGRQINQPQHF. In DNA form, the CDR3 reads TGTGCCAGCAGCTTAAAAGGGAGACAGATAAATCAGCCCCAGCATTTT.

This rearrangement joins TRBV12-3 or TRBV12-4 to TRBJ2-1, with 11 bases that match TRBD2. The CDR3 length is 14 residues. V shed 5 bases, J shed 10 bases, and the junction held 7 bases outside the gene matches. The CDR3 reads CASSRGLAVPEQFF. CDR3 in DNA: TGTGCCAGCAGTAGGGGACTAGCGGTACCCGAGCAGTTCTTC.

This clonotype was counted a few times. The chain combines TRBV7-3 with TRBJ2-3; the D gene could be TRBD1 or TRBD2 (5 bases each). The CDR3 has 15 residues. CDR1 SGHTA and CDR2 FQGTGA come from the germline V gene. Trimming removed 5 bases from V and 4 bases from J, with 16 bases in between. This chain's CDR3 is CASSPGTAGSDTQYF. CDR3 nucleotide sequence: TGTGCCAGCAGCCCAGGGACGGCGGGCTCAGATACGCAGTATTTT.

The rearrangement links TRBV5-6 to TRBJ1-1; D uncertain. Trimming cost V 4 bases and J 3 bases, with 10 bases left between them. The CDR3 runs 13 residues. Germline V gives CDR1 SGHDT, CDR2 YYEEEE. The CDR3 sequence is CASSPGLYTEAFF. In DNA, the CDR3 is TGTGCCAGCAGCCCTGGGCTGTACACTGAAGCTTTCTTT.

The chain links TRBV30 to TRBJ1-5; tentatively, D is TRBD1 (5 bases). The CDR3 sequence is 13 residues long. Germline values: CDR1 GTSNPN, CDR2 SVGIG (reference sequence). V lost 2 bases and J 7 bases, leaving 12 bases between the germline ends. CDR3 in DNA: TGTGCCTGGAGTATCGGGGGGGAACAGCCCCAGCATTTT. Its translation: CAWSIGGEQPQHF.

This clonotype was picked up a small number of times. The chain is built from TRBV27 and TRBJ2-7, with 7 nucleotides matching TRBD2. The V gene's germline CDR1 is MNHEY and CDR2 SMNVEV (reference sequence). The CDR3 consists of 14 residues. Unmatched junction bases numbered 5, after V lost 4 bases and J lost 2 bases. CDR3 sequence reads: CASSSGGRTYEQYF. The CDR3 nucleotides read TGTGCCAGCAGTTCGGGGGGTCGTACCTACGAGCAGTACTTC.

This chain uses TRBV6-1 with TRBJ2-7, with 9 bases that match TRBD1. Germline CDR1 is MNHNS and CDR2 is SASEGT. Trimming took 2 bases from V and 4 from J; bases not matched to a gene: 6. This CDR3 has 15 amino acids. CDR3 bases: TGTGCCAGCAGTGAATGGGACAGGGTCGGGTACGAGCAGTACTTC. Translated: CASSEWDRVGYEQYF.

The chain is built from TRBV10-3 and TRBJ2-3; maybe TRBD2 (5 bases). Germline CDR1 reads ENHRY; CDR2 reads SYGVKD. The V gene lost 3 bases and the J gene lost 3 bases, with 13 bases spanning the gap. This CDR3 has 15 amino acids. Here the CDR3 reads CAISDPSNGTDTQYF. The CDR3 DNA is TGTGCCATCAGTGATCCTAGCAATGGGACAGATACGCAGTATTTT.

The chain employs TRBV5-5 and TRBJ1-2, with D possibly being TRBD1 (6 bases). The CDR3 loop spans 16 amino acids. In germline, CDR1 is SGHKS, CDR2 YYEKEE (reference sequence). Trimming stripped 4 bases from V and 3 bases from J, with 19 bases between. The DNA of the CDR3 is TGTGCCAGCAGCGTCAGGGGCCCTCTACCCCACTATGGCTACACCTTC. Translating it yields CASSVRGPLPHYGYTF.

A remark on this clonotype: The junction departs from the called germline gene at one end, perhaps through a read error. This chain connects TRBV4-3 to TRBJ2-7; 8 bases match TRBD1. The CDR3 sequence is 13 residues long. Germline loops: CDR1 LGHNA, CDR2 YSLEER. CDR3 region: CASSQGQDYEQYF. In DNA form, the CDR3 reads TGTGCCAGCAGCCAGGGACAGGACTACGAGCAGTACTTC.

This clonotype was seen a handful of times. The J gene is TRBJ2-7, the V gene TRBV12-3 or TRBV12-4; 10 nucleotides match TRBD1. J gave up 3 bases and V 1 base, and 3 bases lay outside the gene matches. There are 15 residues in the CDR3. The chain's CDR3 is CASSLGQGAGYEQYF. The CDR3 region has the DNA TGTGCCAGCAGTTTAGGACAGGGGGCGGGCTACGAGCAGTACTTC.

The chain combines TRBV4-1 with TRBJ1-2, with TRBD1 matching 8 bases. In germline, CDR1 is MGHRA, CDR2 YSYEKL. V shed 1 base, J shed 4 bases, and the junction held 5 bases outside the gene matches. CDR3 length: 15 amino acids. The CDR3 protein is CASSQVQGALYGYTF. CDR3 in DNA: TGCGCCAGCAGCCAAGTCCAGGGGGCACTCTATGGCTACACCTTC.

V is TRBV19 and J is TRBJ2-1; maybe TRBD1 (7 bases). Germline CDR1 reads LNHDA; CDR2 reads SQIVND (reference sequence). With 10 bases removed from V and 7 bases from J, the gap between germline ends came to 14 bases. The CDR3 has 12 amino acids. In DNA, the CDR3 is TGTGCCACAACGACAGGGAGGAATGAGCAGTTCTTC. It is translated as CATTTGRNEQFF.

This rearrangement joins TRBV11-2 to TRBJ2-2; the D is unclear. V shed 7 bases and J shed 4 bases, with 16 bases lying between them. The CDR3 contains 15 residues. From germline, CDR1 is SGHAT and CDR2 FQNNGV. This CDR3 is CASTGWGLATGELFF. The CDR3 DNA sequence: TGTGCCAGCACCGGATGGGGTTTGGCCACCGGGGAGCTGTTTTTT. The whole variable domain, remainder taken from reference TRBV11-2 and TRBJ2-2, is EAGVAQSPRYKIIEKRQSVAFWCNPISGHATLYWYQQILGQGPKLLIQFQNNGVVDDSQLPKDRFSAERLKGVDSTLKIQPAKLEDSAVYLCASTGWGLATGELFFGEGSRLTVL.

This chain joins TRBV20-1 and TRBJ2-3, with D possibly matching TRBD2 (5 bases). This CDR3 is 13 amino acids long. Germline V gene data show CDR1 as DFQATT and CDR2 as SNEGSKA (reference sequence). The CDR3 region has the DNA TGCAGCGCGGTGCGGGCAGGCACAGATACGCAGTATTTT. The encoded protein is CSAVRAGTDTQYF.

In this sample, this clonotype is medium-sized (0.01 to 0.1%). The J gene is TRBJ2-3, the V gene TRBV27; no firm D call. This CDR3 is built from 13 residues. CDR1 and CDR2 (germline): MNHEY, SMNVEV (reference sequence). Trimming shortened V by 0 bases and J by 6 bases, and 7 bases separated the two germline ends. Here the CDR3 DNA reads TGTGCCAGCAGTTTATCCAGGCCCGATACGCAGTATTTT. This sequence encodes CASSLSRPDTQYF.

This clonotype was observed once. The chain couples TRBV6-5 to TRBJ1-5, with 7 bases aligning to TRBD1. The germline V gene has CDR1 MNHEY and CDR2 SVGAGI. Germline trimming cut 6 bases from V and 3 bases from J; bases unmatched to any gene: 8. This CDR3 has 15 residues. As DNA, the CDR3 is TGTGCCAGCAGAGATAGGACAGGTCCCAATCAGCCCCAGCATTTT. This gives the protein CASRDRTGPNQPQHF.